The present entry profiles one T cell receptor (beta chain) with its context. Its antigen remains unidentified. Samples were taken several times over chemoradiotherapy. These data originate in a study of chemoradiotherapy in HPV16-positive cancers. General study findings and limits: Candidate HPV-specific clones and E7-related TCR motifs grew in tumor during treatment.

V gave up 5 bases and J gave up 7 bases, with 17 bases separating them. Germline assignment: CDR1 LNHDA and CDR2 SQIVND (reference sequence). This CDR3 has 15 amino acids. Only in-frame clones appear in the TCRdb table, and some are missing; sequencing was by immunoSEQ multiplex PCR. The table includes about 21,000 clones, about 90% detected once. This specimen consisted of blood, obtained from a patient who underwent chemoradiotherapy. The receptor's source is a human donor with HPV-associated anogenital cancer. This rearrangement joins TRBV19 to TRBJ2-2; tentative D call: TRBD2 (6 bases). The CDR3 DNA reads as TGTGCCAGTAGTCAACCCGGTGGGGGAGGCGGGGAGCTGTTTTTT. Its protein product is CASSQPGGGGGELFF.